This T cell receptor beta chain was found in a study of CD8 T cells in ankylosing spondylitis. Study-wide points: Characteristic of ankylosing spondylitis blood, it appeared, was a TCR beta motif comprising eight highly homologous variants. Disease-linked clones, CD8+, were relatively rare in peripheral blood. Within matched ankylosing spondylitis synovial fluid, disease-linked clones were reportedly significantly enriched.

In its sample, this clonotype was seen a few times. No antigen is known for it. Construction of TCR beta libraries was performed using quantitative 5'-RACE with molecular barcodes. TCRdb reanalysed the 5' RACE reads using MiXCR and keeps one entry per CDR3 protein. The sample contains about 330,000 distinct CDR3 sequences, 6.5% to 10% of which appear only once. Sequences were obtained from blood, either unsorted or a sorted T cell fraction (not recorded which). The sequence was collected from a male donor with ankylosing spondylitis.

The CDR3 loop is CASSQLNDRGETQYF. Here the CDR3 DNA reads TGTGCCAGCAGCCAATTAAACGACAGAGGAGAGACCCAGTACTTC. The chain links TRBV4-2 to TRBJ2-5; maybe TRBD1 (5 bases). Trimming took off 2 bases at V and 4 bases at J, with 14 bases between the two ends. CDR1 is LGHNA and CDR2 is YNFKEQ in the germline V gene. The length of the CDR3 is 15 residues.